This T cell receptor (beta chain) originates from a study of CD8 T cells in Susac syndrome. In germline, CDR1 is GTSNPN, CDR2 SVGIG (reference sequence). This CDR3 region has 15 residues. Between the trimmed V and J ends, which lost 0 bases and 2 bases, there was a span of 8 bases. RNA, at about 0.45 to 1 ug, was reverse transcribed with random hexamers. Amplification of the TCR beta CDR3 was carried out by immunoSEQ multiplex PCR, which spanned a total of 54 Vbeta and 13 Jbeta segments. MiXCR, run by TCRdb on the immunoSEQ multiplex PCR reads, gives a single entry per CDR3 protein. The table lists roughly 200,000 distinct CDR3 sequences, roughly 94% of them singletons. CD8+ and CD4+ T cells taken from blood had their TCR beta sequenced. FACS was used to enrich TEMRA cells, whereas the CD8+ and CD4+ T cells were obtained by negative isolation.

The genes are TRBV30 and TRBJ2-6; D gene unclear. The receptor's source is a human donor with multiple sclerosis. Specimen: CD4+ T cells from PBMCs. CDR3 loop: CAWSVRMTGANVLTF. The CDR3 DNA sequence: TGTGCCTGGAGTGTTCGAATGACTGGGGCCAACGTCCTGACTTTC.